This T cell receptor beta chain originates from a study of STAT5B mutations in CD4+ large granular lymphocyte leukemia. CDR1 and CDR2 from the germline V gene are MNHNY and SVGAGI (reference sequence). V gave up 3 bases and J gave up 0 bases; unmatched junction bases: 4. The CDR3 runs 16 residues. The assay was immunoSEQ multiplex PCR, and TCRdb's table has in-frame clones only and misses some. In the table there are 40,000 to 45,000 clones, more than 80% of which are singletons. The chain recombines TRBV6-6 with TRBJ2-2; 7 nucleotides align to TRBD1. The receptor was isolated from a human donor in good health. Sequenced material: CD4+ T cells from blood buffy coats. This CDR3 is CASSYKGQPNTGELFF. Written as DNA, the CDR3 is TGTGCCAGCAGTTATAAGGGACAGCCGAACACCGGGGAGCTGTTTTTT.